These 22 T cell receptor beta chains share one sample of origin, sequenced in a study of T cells in Graves' hyperthyroidism and ophthalmopathy. TCR beta CDR3 region amplification was performed from RNA transcripts. Carried out on the TCR CDR3, a first-round RT-PCR used the HTBI primer set. MiXCR was run by TCRdb on the multiplex PCR reads, yielding one entry per CDR3 protein. The sample carries about 560,000 distinct CDR3 sequences, 16% recorded once. The sequenced sample was blood. The origin of the receptors is a woman between 18 and 30 years old with Graves' hyperthyroidism.

This clonotype was seen at least ten times. This chain links TRBV10-3 with TRBJ2-7; 8 nucleotides align to TRBD1. The CDR3 is 16 residues long. V trimming: 0 bases; J trimming: 3 bases; junction bases outside the gene matches: 7. CDR1 ENHRY and CDR2 SYGVKD come from the germline V gene. The CDR3 region has the DNA TGTGCCATCAGTGAGTCCCGCAGGGGGCGCGTCTACGAGCAGTACTTC. Its translation: CAISESRRGRVYEQYF.

Many counts were recorded for this clonotype. J is TRBJ2-2 and V is TRBV24-1; D call uncertain. The CDR3 is 14 amino acids. The germline V gene encodes CDR1 KGHDR and CDR2 SFDVKD. The V end lost 4 bases, the J end lost 3 bases, and 8 bases lay between the germline ends. The CDR3 region is CATSEVADTGELFF. In DNA form, the CDR3 reads TGTGCCACCAGTGAAGTGGCCGACACCGGGGAGCTGTTTTTT.

This clonotype was detected ten times or more. The chain employs TRBV2 and TRBJ1-5; D not certain. The germline V gene has CDR1 SNHLY and CDR2 FYNNEI. V lost 3 bases and J 0 bases, leaving 6 bases between the germline ends. The CDR3 has 14 amino acids. CDR3 DNA sequence: TGTGCCAGCAGTGACATGAGTAGCAATCAGCCCCAGCATTTT. Its protein product is CASSDMSSNQPQHF.

This clonotype came up many times. This sequence joins TRBV2 and TRBJ2-3; tentatively, D is TRBD1 or TRBD2 (6 bases each). Germline V gene data show CDR1 as SNHLY and CDR2 as FYNNEI. The CDR3 length is 14 residues. The germline V and J ends were trimmed by 8 bases and 2 bases, with 14 bases remaining between them. In DNA form, the CDR3 reads TGTGCCAGCCTTACGGGGGCGGACACAGATACGCAGTATTTT. Its translation: CASLTGADTDTQYF. Full variable domain (remainder filled in from reference TRBV2 and TRBJ2-3): EPEVTQTPSHQVTQMGQEVILRCVPISNHLYFYWYRQILGQKVEFLVSFYNNEISEKSEIFDDQFSVERPDGSNFTLKIRSTKLEDSAMYFCASLTGADTDTQYFGPGTRLTVL.

This clonotype was seen once. J is TRBJ2-3 and V is TRBV20-1; 8 positions match TRBD2. The germline V gene has CDR1 DFQATT and CDR2 SNEGSKA (reference sequence). The CDR3 runs to 15 residues. The junction had 3 bases not matched to a gene; V was cut back by 1 base and J by 0 bases. CDR3 sequence: CSARGGGTSTDTQYF. In DNA form, the CDR3 reads TGCAGTGCTAGAGGCGGGGGGACTAGCACAGATACGCAGTATTTT.

This clonotype was seen at least ten times. J is TRBJ2-7 and V is TRBV6-2 or TRBV6-3; D may be TRBD2 (5 bases). Per the germline V gene, CDR1 is MNHEY and CDR2 is SVGEGT. The length of the CDR3 is 17 residues. V gave up 2 bases and J gave up 2 bases, with 19 bases separating them. CDR3 loop: CASSYGGGVGRPYEQYF. The CDR3 coding sequence is TGTGCCAGCAGTTACGGTGGAGGAGTAGGGCGGCCCTACGAGCAGTACTTC.

This clonotype was detected ten times or more. The chain couples TRBV11-2 to TRBJ2-1; weak D call: TRBD2 (6 bases). Germline CDR1 and CDR2: SGHAT and FQNNGV. Trimming stripped 1 base from V and 5 bases from J, with 12 bases between. The CDR3 is 15 residues long. CDR3 sequence reads: CASSLGRVVDNEQFF. CDR3 sequence (DNA): TGTGCCAGCAGCTTAGGGAGGGTTGTAGACAATGAGCAGTTCTTC.

The rearrangement uses TRBV30 and TRBJ2-4; TRBD1 aligns across 7 bases. In germline, CDR1 is GTSNPN, CDR2 SVGIG (reference sequence). Trimming removed 0 bases from V and 9 bases from J; junction bases left unmatched: 14. The CDR3 totals 16 residues. The CDR3 DNA follows: TGTGCCTGGAGTGTCACCCCCGCGACAGGGCTCGGCATTCAGTACTTC. This gives the protein CAWSVTPATGLGIQYF.

The table lists this clonotype with many counts. This chain links TRBV7-2 with TRBJ2-5, with D perhaps given as TRBD1 or TRBD2 (6 bases each). V was cut by 2 bases and J by 5 bases, with 15 bases left in between. CDR3 length: 15 amino acids. The V gene's germline CDR1 is SGHTA and CDR2 FQGNSA. The CDR3 DNA reads TGTGCCAGCAGCTTATACGACACAGGGAGGGAGACCCAGTACTTC. This translates into CASSLYDTGRETQYF.

The rearrangement joins TRBV6-1 to TRBJ2-7; 7 nucleotides align to TRBD1. Germline CDR1 and CDR2: MNHNS and SASEGT. The length of the CDR3 is 15 residues. With V trimmed by 2 bases and J by 6 bases, 10 bases remained unmatched. The CDR3 spells CASSELTGDIGEQYF. The DNA for the CDR3 is TGTGCCAGCAGTGAATTAACAGGGGATATTGGCGAGCAGTACTTC.

J is TRBJ2-1 and V is TRBV9, with a weak D call TRBD2 (6 bases). CDR1 and CDR2 from the germline V gene are SGDLS and YYNGEE. Trimming pared 0 bases from V and 4 bases from J, leaving 11 bases between. The CDR3 is 15 residues long. The CDR3 reads CASSVDGGVYNEQFF. The CDR3, as DNA: TGTGCCAGCAGCGTAGATGGCGGGGTATACAATGAGCAGTTCTTC.

This clonotype came up many times. The genes are TRBV2 and TRBJ2-3, with 11 bases identical to TRBD1. Germline V gives CDR1 SNHLY, CDR2 FYNNEI. V was clipped by 6 bases and J by 6 bases; unmatched bases: 8. The CDR3 spans 15 residues. CDR3 region: CASRADRGLLDTQYF. The CDR3 DNA reads TGTGCCAGCAGAGCGGACAGGGGGCTGTTGGATACGCAGTATTTT.

This clonotype was detected only a few times. The rearrangement uses TRBV6-1 and TRBJ2-1, with D uncertain. The V gene lost 0 bases and the J gene lost 9 bases, with 6 bases spanning the gap. From germline, CDR1 is MNHNS and CDR2 SASEGT. The CDR3 loop spans 12 amino acids. CDR3 residues: CASSEARSEQFF. In DNA, the CDR3 is TGTGCCAGCAGTGAAGCCCGTAGTGAGCAGTTCTTC.

As to this clonotype: This clone may be a read error of a much larger clone one base away. The rearrangement joins TRBV28 to TRBJ2-7; 7 bases match TRBD1. CDR1 MDHEN and CDR2 SYDVKM come from the germline V gene. V lost 4 bases, J lost 3 bases, and 9 bases stayed unmatched. This CDR3 has 15 amino acids. The CDR3 region is CASSSTWGQYYEQYF. DNA for the CDR3: TGTGCCAGCAGTTCAACCTGGGGACAGTACTACGAGCAGTACTTC.

In this sample, this clonotype turned up a few times. The chain has TRBV4-2 and TRBJ2-5; unclear D gene. Germline assignment: CDR1 LGHNA and CDR2 YNFKEQ. Trimming cost V 1 base and J 5 bases, with 14 bases left between them. This CDR3 comprises 15 residues. CDR3 protein: CASSQGSSSDETQYF. CDR3 in DNA: TGTGCCAGCAGCCAAGGTTCGTCTAGTGATGAGACCCAGTACTTC.

The chain uses TRBV20-1 and TRBJ2-7; TRBD1 matches 7 bases. Losses at the gene ends were 0 bases for V and 2 bases for J; bases not matched to a gene: 7. CDR1 DFQATT and CDR2 SNEGSKA come from the germline V gene (reference sequence). This CDR3 has 15 residues. The CDR3 loop reads CSARDPTGKPYEQYF. Written as DNA, the CDR3 is TGCAGTGCTAGAGATCCGACAGGGAAGCCCTACGAGCAGTACTTC.

The table lists this clonotype with many counts. As DNA, the CDR3 is TGTGCCACCCAATCAGACAGCCTTTCCTACGAGCAGTACTTC. It yields the protein CATQSDSLSYEQYF. This rearrangement joins TRBV2 to TRBJ2-7; D is possibly TRBD1 (5 bases). CDR1 SNHLY and CDR2 FYNNEI come from the germline V gene. The CDR3 has 14 residues. V gave up 10 bases and J gave up 1 base, with 17 bases separating them.

This clonotype was recorded many times. The rearrangement uses TRBV6-1 and TRBJ2-2; possibly TRBD1 or TRBD2 for D (5 bases each). Trimming stripped 7 bases from V and 2 bases from J, with 8 bases between. The CDR3 is 13 residues long. CDR1 MNHNS and CDR2 SASEGT come from the germline V gene. The CDR3 loop is CASMGPNTGELFF. CDR3 DNA: TGTGCCAGCATGGGACCAAACACCGGGGAGCTGTTTTTT.

This clonotype was counted only a few times. The rearrangement joins TRBV10-2 to TRBJ2-1; no firm D call. Germline V lookup: CDR1 WSHSY, CDR2 SAAADI. The V end lost 2 bases, the J end lost 5 bases, and 4 bases lay between the germline ends. The CDR3 has 12 residues. Here the CDR3 reads CASSEGNNEQFF. The CDR3 DNA is TGCGCCAGCAGTGAGGGCAACAATGAGCAGTTCTTC.

This clonotype was counted many times. This chain links TRBV20-1 with TRBJ2-3; the match to TRBD2 covers 8 bases. Germline V lookup: CDR1 DFQATT, CDR2 SNEGSKA (reference sequence). This CDR3 contains 18 residues. Unmatched junction bases numbered 22, after V lost 7 bases and J lost 4 bases. This CDR3 is CSEVGPGLVTHTSDTQYF. The CDR3 DNA reads TGCAGTGAAGTGGGGCCGGGACTAGTCACACACACGTCAGATACGCAGTATTTT.

This clonotype was recorded many times. V is TRBV11-1 and J is TRBJ1-4; D remains ambiguous. This CDR3 has 14 amino acids. Germline loops: CDR1 SGHAT, CDR2 FQDESV (reference sequence). V lost 4 bases and J lost 0, with 6 bases in between. The CDR3, as DNA: TGTGCCAGCAGCTCGGACCCAACTAATGAAAAACTGTTTTTT. Protein product: CASSSDPTNEKLFF.

This clonotype was found many times. The V gene is TRBV11-2, the J gene TRBJ1-5, with D unresolved. V lost 3 bases and J 7 bases, leaving 7 bases between the germline ends. The CDR3 is made up of 12 amino acids. Germline lookup yields CDR1 SGHAT and CDR2 FQNNGV. The CDR3 sequence: CASSFSGQPQHF. CDR3 nucleotides: TGTGCCAGCAGCTTCTCAGGCCAGCCCCAGCATTTT.